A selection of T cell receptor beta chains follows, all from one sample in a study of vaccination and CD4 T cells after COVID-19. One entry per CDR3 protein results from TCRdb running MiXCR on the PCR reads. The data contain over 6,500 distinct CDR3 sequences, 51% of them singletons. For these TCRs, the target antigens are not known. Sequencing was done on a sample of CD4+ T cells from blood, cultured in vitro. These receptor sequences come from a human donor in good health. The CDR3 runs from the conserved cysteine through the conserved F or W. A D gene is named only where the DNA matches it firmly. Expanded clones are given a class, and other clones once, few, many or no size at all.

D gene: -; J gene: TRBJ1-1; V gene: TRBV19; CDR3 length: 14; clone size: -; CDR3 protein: CASSLGQSNTEAFF; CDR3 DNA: TGTGCCAGTAGTCTCGGGCAGTCGAACACTGAAGCTTTCTTT
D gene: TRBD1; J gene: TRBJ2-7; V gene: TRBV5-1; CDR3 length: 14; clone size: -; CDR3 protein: CASSLVQGAYEQYF; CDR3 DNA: TGCGCCAGCAGCTTGGTACAGGGGGCCTACGAGCAGTACTTC
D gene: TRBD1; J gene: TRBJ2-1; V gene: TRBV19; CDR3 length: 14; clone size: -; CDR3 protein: CASSGQGVDNEQFF; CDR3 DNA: TGTGCCAGTAGCGGACAGGGGGTTGACAATGAGCAGTTCTTC
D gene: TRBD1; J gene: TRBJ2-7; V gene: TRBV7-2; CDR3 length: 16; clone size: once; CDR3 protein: CASSLSGTGFIYEQYF; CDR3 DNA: TGTGCCAGCAGCTTATCCGGGACAGGGTTTATTTACGAGCAGTACTTC
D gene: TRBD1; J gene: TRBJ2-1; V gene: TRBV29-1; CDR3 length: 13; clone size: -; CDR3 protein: CSLGQGGYNEQFF; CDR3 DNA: TGCAGCCTGGGACAGGGGGGTTACAATGAGCAGTTCTTC
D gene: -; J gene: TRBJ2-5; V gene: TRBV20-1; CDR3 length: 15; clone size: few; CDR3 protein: CSARVPGRTKETQYF; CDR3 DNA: TGCAGTGCTAGAGTCCCGGGACGAACTAAAGAGACCCAGTACTTC
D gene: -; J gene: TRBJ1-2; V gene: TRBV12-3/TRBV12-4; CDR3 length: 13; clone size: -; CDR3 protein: CASSQTPNYGYTF; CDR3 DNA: TGTGCCAGCAGTCAAACACCGAACTATGGCTACACCTTC
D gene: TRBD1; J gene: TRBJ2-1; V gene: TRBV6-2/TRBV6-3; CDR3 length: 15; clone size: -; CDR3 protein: CASKPMGQGANEQFF; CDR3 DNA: TGTGCCAGCAAACCGATGGGACAGGGGGCTAATGAGCAGTTCTTC
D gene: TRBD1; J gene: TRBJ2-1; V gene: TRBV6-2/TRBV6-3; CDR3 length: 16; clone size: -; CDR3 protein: CASIDGDRVGYNEQFF; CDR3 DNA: TGTGCCAGCATCGACGGGGACAGGGTCGGATACAATGAGCAGTTCTTC
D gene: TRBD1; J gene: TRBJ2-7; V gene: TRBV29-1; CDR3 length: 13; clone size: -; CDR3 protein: CSVVPGQGAEQYF; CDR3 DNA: TGCAGCGTTGTCCCGGGACAGGGGGCCGAGCAGTACTTC
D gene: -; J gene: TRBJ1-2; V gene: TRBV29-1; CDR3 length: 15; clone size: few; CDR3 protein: CSVEDQGRDGYGYTF; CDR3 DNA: TGCAGCGTTGAAGATCAAGGGCGCGACGGCTATGGCTACACCTTC
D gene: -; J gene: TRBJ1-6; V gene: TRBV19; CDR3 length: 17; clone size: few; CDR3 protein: CASSPRGKSSYNSPLHF; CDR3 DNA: TGTGCCAGTAGCCCGCGCGGCAAGAGCTCCTATAATTCACCCCTCCACTTT
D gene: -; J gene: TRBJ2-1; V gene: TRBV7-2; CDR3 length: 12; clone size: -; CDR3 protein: CASSLDINEQFF; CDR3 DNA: TGTGCCAGCAGCCTAGACATAAATGAGCAGTTCTTC
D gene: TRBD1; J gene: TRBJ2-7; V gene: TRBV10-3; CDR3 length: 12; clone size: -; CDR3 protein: CATSGTDYEQYF; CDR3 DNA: TGTGCCACCTCCGGGACAGACTACGAGCAGTACTTC
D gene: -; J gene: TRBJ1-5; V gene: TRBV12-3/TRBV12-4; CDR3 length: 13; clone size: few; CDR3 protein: CASSLSGVQPQHF; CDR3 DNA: TGTGCCAGCAGTTTAAGTGGGGTTCAGCCCCAGCATTTT
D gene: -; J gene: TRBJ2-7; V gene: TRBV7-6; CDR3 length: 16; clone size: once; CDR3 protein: CASSSMGGRPGDEQYF; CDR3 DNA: TGTGCCAGCAGCTCCATGGGGGGCCGACCCGGGGACGAGCAGTACTTC
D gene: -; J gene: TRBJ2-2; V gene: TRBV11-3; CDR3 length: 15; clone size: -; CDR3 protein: CASSLGGRGTGELFF; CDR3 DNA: TGTGCCAGCAGCTTGGGGGGCCGAGGCACCGGGGAGCTGTTTTTT
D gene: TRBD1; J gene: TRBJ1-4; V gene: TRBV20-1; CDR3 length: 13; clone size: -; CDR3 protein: CSARTGGSEKLFF; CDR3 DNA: TGCAGTGCTAGGACAGGGGGCAGCGAAAAACTGTTTTTT
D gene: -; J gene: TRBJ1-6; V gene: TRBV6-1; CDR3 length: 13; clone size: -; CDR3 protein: CAKEESYNSPLHF; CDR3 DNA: TGTGCCAAAGAGGAGTCCTATAATTCACCCCTCCACTTT
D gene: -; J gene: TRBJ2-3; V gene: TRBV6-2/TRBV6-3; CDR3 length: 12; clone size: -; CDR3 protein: CASSYPTDTQYF; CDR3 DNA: TGTGCCAGCAGTTACCCTACAGATACGCAGTATTTT
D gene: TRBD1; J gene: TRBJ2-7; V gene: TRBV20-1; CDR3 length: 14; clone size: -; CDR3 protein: CSAKTDRVSGEQYF; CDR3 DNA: TGCAGTGCTAAAACGGACAGGGTATCCGGCGAGCAGTACTTC
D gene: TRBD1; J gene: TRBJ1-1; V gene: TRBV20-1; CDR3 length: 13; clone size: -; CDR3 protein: CSARVVRGTEAFF; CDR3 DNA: TGCAGTGCTAGAGTTGTCAGGGGGACTGAAGCTTTCTTT
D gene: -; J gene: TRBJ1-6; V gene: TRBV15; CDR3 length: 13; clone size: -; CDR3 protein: CATSTGRSSPLHF; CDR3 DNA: TGTGCCACCAGCACAGGGCGGAGTTCACCCCTCCACTTT
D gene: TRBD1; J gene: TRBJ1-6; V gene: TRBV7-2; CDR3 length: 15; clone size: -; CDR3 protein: CASSRNRGDNSPLHF; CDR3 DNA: TGTGCCAGCAGCCGGAACAGGGGGGATAATTCACCCCTCCACTTT
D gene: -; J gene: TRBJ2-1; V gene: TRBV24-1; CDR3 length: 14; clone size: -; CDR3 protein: CATSGRPIYNEQFF; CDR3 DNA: TGTGCCACCAGTGGTCGCCCTATCTACAATGAGCAGTTCTTC
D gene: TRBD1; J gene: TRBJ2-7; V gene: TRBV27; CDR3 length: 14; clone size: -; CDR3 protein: CASRRTGLPHEQYF; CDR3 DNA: TGTGCCAGCAGGAGGACAGGGTTGCCCCACGAGCAGTACTTC
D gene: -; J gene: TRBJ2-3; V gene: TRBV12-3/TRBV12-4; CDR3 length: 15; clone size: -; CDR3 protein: CASILGQGFTDTQYF; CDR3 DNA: TGTGCCAGCATCTTAGGTCAGGGTTTTACAGATACGCAGTATTTT
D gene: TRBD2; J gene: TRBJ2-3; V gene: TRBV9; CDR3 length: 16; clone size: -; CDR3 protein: CASSMRGGLLADTQYF; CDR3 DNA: TGTGCCAGCAGCATGCGGGGGGGCCTTCTGGCAGATACGCAGTATTTT
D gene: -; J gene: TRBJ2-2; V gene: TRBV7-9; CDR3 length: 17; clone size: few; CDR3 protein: CASSLAAGAYHTGELFF; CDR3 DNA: TGTGCCAGCAGCTTAGCAGCGGGCGCGTATCACACCGGGGAGCTGTTTTTT
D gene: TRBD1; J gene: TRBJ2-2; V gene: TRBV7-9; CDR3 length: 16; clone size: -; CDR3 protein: CASSKSRGLGTGELFF; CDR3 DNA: TGTGCCAGCAGCAAAAGCAGGGGGCTGGGCACCGGGGAGCTGTTTTTT
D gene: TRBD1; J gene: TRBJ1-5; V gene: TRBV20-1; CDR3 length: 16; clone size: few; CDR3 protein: CSARVPDRDSNQPQHF; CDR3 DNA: TGCAGTGCTAGAGTCCCCGACAGGGATAGCAATCAGCCCCAGCATTTT
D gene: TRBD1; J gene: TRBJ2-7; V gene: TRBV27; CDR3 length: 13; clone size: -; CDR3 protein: CASSAGQGFQQYF; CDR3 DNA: TGTGCCAGCAGTGCAGGACAGGGTTTCCAGCAGTACTTC
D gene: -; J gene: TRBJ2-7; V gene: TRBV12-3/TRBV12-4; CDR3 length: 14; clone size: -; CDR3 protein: CASSAGTLSYEQYF; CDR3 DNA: TGTGCCAGCAGTGCCGGGACGTTATCCTACGAGCAGTACTTC
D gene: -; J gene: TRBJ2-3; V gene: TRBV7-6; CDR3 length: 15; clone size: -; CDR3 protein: CASSEGRGQADTQYF; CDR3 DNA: TGTGCCAGCAGCGAAGGGAGGGGGCAGGCAGATACGCAGTATTTT
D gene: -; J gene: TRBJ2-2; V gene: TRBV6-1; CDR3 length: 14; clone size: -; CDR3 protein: CASRVGASAGELFF; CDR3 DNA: TGTGCCAGCAGAGTAGGAGCGAGCGCCGGGGAGCTGTTTTTT
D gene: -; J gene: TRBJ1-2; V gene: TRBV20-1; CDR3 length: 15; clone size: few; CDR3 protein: CSARVDLGGGYGYTF; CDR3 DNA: TGCAGTGCTAGAGTCGACCTGGGGGGTGGCTATGGCTACACCTTC
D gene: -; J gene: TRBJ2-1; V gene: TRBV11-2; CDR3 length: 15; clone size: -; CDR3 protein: CASSLGGPLGNEQFF; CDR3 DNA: TGTGCCAGCAGCTTAGGTGGTCCGCTGGGGAATGAGCAGTTCTTC
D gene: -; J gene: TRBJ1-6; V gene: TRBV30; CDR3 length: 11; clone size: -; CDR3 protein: CAWKLNSPLHF; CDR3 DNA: TGTGCCTGGAAACTTAATTCACCCCTCCACTTT